These T cell receptor beta chains were read from a single sample in a study of identical twins. One entry per CDR3 protein results from TCRdb running MiXCR on the 5' RACE reads. The sample lists under 900,000 distinct CDR3 sequences, around a sixth occurring once. The sample was also reused in another study, on T cells expressing NK-cell markers.

Sequencing was carried out using PBMCs. Receptors originate from a woman between 18 and 30 years old in good health. Each CDR3 is given with its conserved first and last residue. The D gene is left open where the match is weak. The size field is filled for only some rows; it gives once, few, many or a size class.

cdr3_length j_call d_call clone_size v_call cdr3_nt cdr3_aa
13 TRBJ2-1 NA NA TRBV7-2 TGTGCCAGCAGCTGGTGGACTACTGTTGAGCAGTTCTTC CASSWWTTVEQFF
16 TRBJ2-7 NA NA TRBV12-3/TRBV12-4 TGTGCCAGCAGTTCCATAGGGGCGCCTCAGCCCTACGAGCAGTACTTC CASSSIGAPQPYEQYF
14 TRBJ1-5 TRBD1 few TRBV18 TGTGCCAGCTCACCGACAGGGGATCGACAGCCCCAGCATTTT CASSPTGDRQPQHF
14 TRBJ2-7 NA NA TRBV6-1 TGTGCCAGCAGTCCCCGGGACATACACTACGAGCAGTACTTC CASSPRDIHYEQYF
13 TRBJ1-1 NA many TRBV12-3/TRBV12-4 TGTGCCAGCAGATGGACAGTGAACACTGAAGCTTTCTTT CASRWTVNTEAFF
13 TRBJ1-1 TRBD1 few TRBV20-1 TGCAGTGCTAGAGATAGCCACAGGGGAAAAGCTTTCTTT CSARDSHRGKAFF
12 TRBJ2-1 NA few TRBV12-3/TRBV12-4 TGTGCCAGCAAGGCTAGCGTCGATGAGCAGTTCTTC CASKASVDEQFF
17 TRBJ2-3 TRBD2 NA TRBV20-1 TGCAGTGCTAGCGACTCTCGACTAGCCGGGGGAACAGATACGCAGTATTTT CSASDSRLAGGTDTQYF
14 TRBJ2-3 NA NA TRBV2 TGTGCCAGCAGTGCCGGGGGATCCACAGATACGCAGTATTTT CASSAGGSTDTQYF
13 TRBJ1-6 NA many TRBV6-2/TRBV6-3 TGTGCCAGCAGCCGGACAGTAGATTCACCCCTCCACTTT CASSRTVDSPLHF
14 TRBJ2-7 NA NA TRBV7-8 TGTGCCAGCAGCTCCCGAGGTGGGTCCTACGAGCAGTACTTC CASSSRGGSYEQYF
17 TRBJ2-7 NA NA TRBV5-1 TGCGCCAGCAGCCACTTCCGCTGTCAAGTCCAGTTCTACGAGCAGTACTTC CASSHFRCQVQFYEQYF
10 TRBJ2-3 NA NA TRBV6-2/TRBV6-3 TGTGCCAGCAGTTGGGATACGCAGTATTTT CASSWDTQYF
14 TRBJ1-6 TRBD1 few TRBV11-2 TGTGCCAGCAGCACACAGGGGGCCGGGTCACCCCTCCACTTT CASSTQGAGSPLHF
10 TRBJ2-5 NA many TRBV29-1 TGCAGCGTTGCCGGGGAGACCCAGTACTTC CSVAGETQYF
12 TRBJ1-1 NA NA TRBV29-1 TGCAGCGTTGTTGGACGGAACACTGAAGCTTTCTTT CSVVGRNTEAFF
13 TRBJ2-7 TRBD2 many TRBV12-3/TRBV12-4 TGTGCCAGCAGACTTCGGGGGGCCTACGAGCAGTACTTC CASRLRGAYEQYF
14 TRBJ2-3 NA few TRBV6-1 TGTGCCAGCAGTGTTGCCGGAGGGGAGGATACGCAGTATTTT CASSVAGGEDTQYF
12 TRBJ2-2 NA few TRBV20-1 TGCAGTGCTAGAGCCGGGGCCGGGGAGCTGTTTTTT CSARAGAGELFF
16 TRBJ2-1 NA NA TRBV7-2 TGTGCCAGCAGAAGGGTTTCAGGAAGGGAATACAATGAGCAGTTCTTC CASRRVSGREYNEQFF
15 TRBJ2-2 TRBD1 NA TRBV7-3 TGTGCCAGCAGCTTAGGGACAGGGAGGACCGGGGAGCTGTTTTTT CASSLGTGRTGELFF
18 TRBJ2-1 TRBD2 few TRBV7-7 TGTGCCAGCAGCTTAGTTATCGCTAGCGGTACCCAAAAAAATGAGCAGTTCTTC CASSLVIASGTQKNEQFF
15 TRBJ1-5 NA NA TRBV7-2 TGTGCCAGCAGCGGGAACTCTGGGCGGGTCCAGCCCCAGCATTTT CASSGNSGRVQPQHF
18 TRBJ2-3 NA few TRBV20-1 TGCAGTGCTAGAGCTTTCGGTACGGGGGGCCTTAGCACAGATACGCAGTATTTT CSARAFGTGGLSTDTQYF
12 TRBJ1-5 NA many TRBV7-9 TGTGCCAGCAGCACCCTGACAGAACCCCAGCATTTT CASSTLTEPQHF
12 TRBJ1-1 NA NA TRBV20-1 TGCAGTGCTAGAGCACAGGGCACTGAAGCTTTCTTT CSARAQGTEAFF
14 TRBJ2-7 TRBD1 NA TRBV12-3/TRBV12-4 TGTGCCAGCAGGAGAGGGACAGGCAACTACGAGCAGTACTTC CASRRGTGNYEQYF
16 TRBJ2-2 TRBD2 many TRBV15 TGTGCCACCAGCAGTGGCTTAGCGGGAATGGCGGGGGAGCTGTTTTTT CATSSGLAGMAGELFF
14 TRBJ2-6 NA few TRBV20-1 TGCAGTGCTAGTTTGATGCCTGGGGCCAACGTCCTGACTTTC CSASLMPGANVLTF
16 TRBJ2-1 TRBD2 NA TRBV7-2 TGTGCCAGCAGCCCAGGACTAGCGGGAATCTACAATGAGCAGTTCTTC CASSPGLAGIYNEQFF
14 TRBJ2-6 NA NA TRBV12-3/TRBV12-4 TGTGCCAGCACCCAGCACTCTGGGGCCAACGTCCTGACTTTC CASTQHSGANVLTF
14 TRBJ2-2 NA NA TRBV7-9 TGTGCCAGCAGCCTCAGACAGAACACCGGGGAGCTGTTTTTT CASSLRQNTGELFF
13 TRBJ2-2 TRBD1 many TRBV3-1 TGCGCCAGCAGCCCAGGGGGAACCGGGGAGCTGTTTTTT CASSPGGTGELFF
12 TRBJ2-1 NA NA TRBV12-3/TRBV12-4 TGTGCCAGCAGTCATAGAAGCAATGAGCAGTTCTTC CASSHRSNEQFF
12 TRBJ2-1 NA NA TRBV5-1 TGCACCAGCAGCTTAGACGGGTTCGAGCAGTTCTTC CTSSLDGFEQFF
14 TRBJ1-1 TRBD1 NA TRBV20-1 TGCAGTGCTAGTACAGGGGGCCTGGTCACTGAAGCTTTCTTT CSASTGGLVTEAFF
15 TRBJ2-1 TRBD2 few TRBV20-1 TGCAGTGCTAGAGCTAGCGGGGGACTCTACAATGAGCAGTTCTTC CSARASGGLYNEQFF
12 TRBJ2-1 NA NA TRBV2 TGTGCCAGCAGTGAGCGGAGCAATGAGCAGTTCTTC CASSERSNEQFF
16 TRBJ2-5 TRBD2 NA TRBV5-1 TGCGCCAGCAGCTTCGGGACTAGCGGGGCACAAGAGACCCAGTACTTC CASSFGTSGAQETQYF
15 TRBJ2-2 TRBD2 NA TRBV20-1 TGCAGTGCTAGAAAACTAGCGGGTGACACCGGGGAGCTGTTTTTT CSARKLAGDTGELFF
19 TRBJ1-2 NA NA TRBV21-1 TGTGCCAGCAGCCTCGGGTTGGCCGGAACTCCCCAGGGATGGTATGGCTACACCTTC CASSLGLAGTPQGWYGYTF